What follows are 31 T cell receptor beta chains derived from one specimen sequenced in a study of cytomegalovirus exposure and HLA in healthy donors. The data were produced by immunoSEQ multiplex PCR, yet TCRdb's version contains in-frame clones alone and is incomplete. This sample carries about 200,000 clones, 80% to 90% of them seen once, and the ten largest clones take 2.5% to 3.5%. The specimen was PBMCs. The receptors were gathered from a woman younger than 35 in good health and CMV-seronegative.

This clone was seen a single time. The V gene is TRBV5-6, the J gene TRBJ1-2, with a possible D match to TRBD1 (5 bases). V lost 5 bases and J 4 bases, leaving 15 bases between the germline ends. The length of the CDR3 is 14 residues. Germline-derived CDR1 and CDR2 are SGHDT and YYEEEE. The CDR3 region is CASRRSGSGYGYTF. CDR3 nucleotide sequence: TGTGCCAGCAGACGGTCAGGGTCTGGCTATGGCTACACCTTC.

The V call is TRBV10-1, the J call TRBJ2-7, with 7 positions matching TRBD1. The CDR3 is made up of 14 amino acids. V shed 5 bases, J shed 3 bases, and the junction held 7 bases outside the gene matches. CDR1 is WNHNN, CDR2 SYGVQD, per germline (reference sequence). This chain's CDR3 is CASSKGAPDYEQYF. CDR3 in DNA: TGCGCCAGCAGTAAGGGGGCCCCTGACTACGAGCAGTACTTC.

The CDR3 reads CASSLKGGKGYGYTF. The CDR3 coding sequence is TGTGCCAGCAGTTTGAAAGGGGGAAAAGGATATGGCTACACCTTC. V usage is TRBV28 and J usage is TRBJ1-2, with D perhaps matching TRBD1 (6 bases). Germline V lookup: CDR1 MDHEN, CDR2 SYDVKM. V gave up 3 bases and J gave up 5 bases, with 16 bases separating them. This CDR3 comprises 15 residues.

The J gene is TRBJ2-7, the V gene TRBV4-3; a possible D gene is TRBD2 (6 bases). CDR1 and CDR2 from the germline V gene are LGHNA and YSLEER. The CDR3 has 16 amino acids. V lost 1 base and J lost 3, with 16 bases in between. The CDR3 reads CASSQGMGGRVYEQYF. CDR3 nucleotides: TGCGCCAGCAGCCAAGGGATGGGGGGACGGGTCTACGAGCAGTACTTC.

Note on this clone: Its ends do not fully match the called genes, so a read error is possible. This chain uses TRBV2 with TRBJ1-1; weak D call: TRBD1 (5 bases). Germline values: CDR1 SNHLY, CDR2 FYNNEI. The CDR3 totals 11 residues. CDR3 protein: CASMDNNEAFF. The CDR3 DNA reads TGTGCCAGCATGGACAACAATGAAGCTTTCTTT.

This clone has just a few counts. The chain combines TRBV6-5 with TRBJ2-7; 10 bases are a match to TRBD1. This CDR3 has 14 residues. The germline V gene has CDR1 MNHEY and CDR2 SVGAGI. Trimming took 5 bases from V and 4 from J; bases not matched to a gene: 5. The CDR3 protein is CASSPGTGDYEQYF. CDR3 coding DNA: TGTGCCAGCAGTCCCGGGACAGGGGATTACGAGCAGTACTTC.

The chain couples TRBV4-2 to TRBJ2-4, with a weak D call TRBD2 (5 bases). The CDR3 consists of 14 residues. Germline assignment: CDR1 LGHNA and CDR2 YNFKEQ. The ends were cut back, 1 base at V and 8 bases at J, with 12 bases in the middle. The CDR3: CASSQGREMHIQYF. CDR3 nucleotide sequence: TGTGCCAGCAGCCAAGGAAGGGAGATGCACATTCAGTACTTC.

CDR3 sequence reads: CASSLDSLAGDVTGELFF. The DNA for the CDR3 is TGTGCCAGCAGCTTAGATTCTCTAGCGGGAGATGTCACCGGGGAGCTGTTTTTT. The rearrangement links TRBV11-3 to TRBJ2-2; 10 nucleotides line up with TRBD2. Germline lookup yields CDR1 SGHNT and CDR2 YENEEA. With 0 bases clipped from V and 4 bases from J, the junction kept 8 bases outside the gene matches. This CDR3 spans 18 amino acids.

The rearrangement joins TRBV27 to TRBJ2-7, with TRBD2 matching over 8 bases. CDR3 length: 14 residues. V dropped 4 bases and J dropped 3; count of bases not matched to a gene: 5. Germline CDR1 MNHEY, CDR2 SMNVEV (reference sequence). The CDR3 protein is CASSSVAGNYEQYF. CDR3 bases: TGTGCCAGCAGTTCGGTAGCGGGGAACTACGAGCAGTACTTC.

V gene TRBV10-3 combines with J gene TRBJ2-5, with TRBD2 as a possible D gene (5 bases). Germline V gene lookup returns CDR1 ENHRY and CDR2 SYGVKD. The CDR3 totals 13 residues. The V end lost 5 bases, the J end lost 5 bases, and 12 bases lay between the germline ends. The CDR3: CAISPGVAETQYF. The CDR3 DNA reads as TGTGCCATCAGTCCCGGGGTAGCGGAGACCCAGTACTTC.

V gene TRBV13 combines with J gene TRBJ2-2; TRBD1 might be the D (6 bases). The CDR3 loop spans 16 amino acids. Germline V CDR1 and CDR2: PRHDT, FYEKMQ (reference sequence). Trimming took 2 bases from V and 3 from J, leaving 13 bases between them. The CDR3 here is CASSLLRKGDTGELFF. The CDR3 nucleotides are TGTGCCAGCAGCTTACTGAGGAAGGGGGACACCGGGGAGCTGTTTTTT.

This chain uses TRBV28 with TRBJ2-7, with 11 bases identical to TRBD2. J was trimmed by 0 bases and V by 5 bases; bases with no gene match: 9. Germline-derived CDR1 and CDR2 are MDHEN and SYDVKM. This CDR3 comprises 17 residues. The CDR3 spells CASSPQWTSGPSYEQYF. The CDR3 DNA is TGTGCCAGCAGTCCTCAATGGACTAGCGGGCCCTCCTACGAGCAGTACTTC.

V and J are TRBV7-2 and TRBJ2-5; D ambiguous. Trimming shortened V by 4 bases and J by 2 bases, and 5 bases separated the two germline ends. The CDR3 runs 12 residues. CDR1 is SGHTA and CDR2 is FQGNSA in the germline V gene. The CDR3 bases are TGTGCCAGCAGCTCCTTTCAAGAGACCCAGTACTTC. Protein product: CASSSFQETQYF.

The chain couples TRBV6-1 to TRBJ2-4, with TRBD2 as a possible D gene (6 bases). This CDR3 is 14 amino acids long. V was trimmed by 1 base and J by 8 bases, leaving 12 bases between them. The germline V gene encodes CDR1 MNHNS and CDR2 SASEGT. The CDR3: CASSEGGAGHIQYF. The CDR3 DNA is TGTGCCAGCAGTGAAGGGGGTGCGGGGCACATTCAGTACTTC.

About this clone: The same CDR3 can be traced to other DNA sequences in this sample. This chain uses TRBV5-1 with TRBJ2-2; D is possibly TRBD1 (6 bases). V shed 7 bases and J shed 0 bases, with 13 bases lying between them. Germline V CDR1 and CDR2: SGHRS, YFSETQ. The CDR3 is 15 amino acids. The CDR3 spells CASSRGTPNTGELFF. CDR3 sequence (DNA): TGCGCCAGCTCTAGGGGGACACCGAACACCGGGGAGCTGTTTTTT.

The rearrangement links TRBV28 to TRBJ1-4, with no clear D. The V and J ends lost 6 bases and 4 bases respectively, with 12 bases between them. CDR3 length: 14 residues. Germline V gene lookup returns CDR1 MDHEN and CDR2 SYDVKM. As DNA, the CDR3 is TGTGCCAGCAGGGTGTCAGTCAATAATGAAAAACTGTTTTTT. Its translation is CASRVSVNNEKLFF.

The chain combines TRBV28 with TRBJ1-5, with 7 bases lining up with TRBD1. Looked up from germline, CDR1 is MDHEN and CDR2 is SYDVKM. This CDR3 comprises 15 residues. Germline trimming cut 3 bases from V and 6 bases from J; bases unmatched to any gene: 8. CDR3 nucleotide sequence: TGTGCCAGCAGTTTCCCAAACAGGGGTTCTCAGCCCCAGCATTTT. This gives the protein CASSFPNRGSQPQHF.

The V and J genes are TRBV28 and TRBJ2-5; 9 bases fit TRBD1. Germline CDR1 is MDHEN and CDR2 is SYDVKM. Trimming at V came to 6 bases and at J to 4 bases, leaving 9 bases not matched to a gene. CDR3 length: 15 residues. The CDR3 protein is CASRESGTGLETQYF. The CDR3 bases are TGTGCCAGCAGAGAATCCGGGACAGGGCTAGAGACCCAGTACTTC.

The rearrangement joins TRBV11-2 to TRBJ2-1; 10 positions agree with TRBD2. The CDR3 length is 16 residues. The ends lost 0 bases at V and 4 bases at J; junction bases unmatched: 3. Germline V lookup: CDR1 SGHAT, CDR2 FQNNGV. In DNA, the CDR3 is TGTGCCAGCAGCTTAGATTGGACTAGCGGATACAATGAGCAGTTCTTC. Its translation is CASSLDWTSGYNEQFF.

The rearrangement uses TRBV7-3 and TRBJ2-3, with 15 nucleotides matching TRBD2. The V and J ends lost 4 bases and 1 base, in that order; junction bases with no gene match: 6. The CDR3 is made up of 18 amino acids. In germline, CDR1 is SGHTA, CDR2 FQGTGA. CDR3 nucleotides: TGTGCCAGCAGCTGGACTAGCGGGAGGGCCGATGGCACAGATACGCAGTATTTT. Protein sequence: CASSWTSGRADGTDTQYF.

The DNA of the CDR3 is TGTGCCAGCAGCCAAAACCCGACAGGTTACGAGCAGTACTTC. It translates to CASSQNPTGYEQYF. V gene TRBV9 combines with J gene TRBJ2-7, with a weak D call TRBD1 (6 bases). The CDR3 runs 14 residues. CDR1 and CDR2 from the germline V gene are SGDLS and YYNGEE. Trimming removed 4 bases at V and 4 bases at J, with 15 bases between.

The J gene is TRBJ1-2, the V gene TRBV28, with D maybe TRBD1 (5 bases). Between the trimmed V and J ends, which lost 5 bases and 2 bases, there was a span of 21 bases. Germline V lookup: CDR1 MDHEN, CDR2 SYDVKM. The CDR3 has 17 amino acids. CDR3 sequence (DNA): TGTGCCAGCAGTGCCTCGAAATTAGGGGTTAAAAACTATGGCTACACCTTC. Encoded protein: CASSASKLGVKNYGYTF.

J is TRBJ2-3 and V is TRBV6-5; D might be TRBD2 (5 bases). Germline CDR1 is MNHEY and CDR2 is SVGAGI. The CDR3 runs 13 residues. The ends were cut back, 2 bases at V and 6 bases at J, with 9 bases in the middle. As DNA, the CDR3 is TGTGCCAGCAGTTACACCCAGCGGGATACGCAGTATTTT. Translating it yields CASSYTQRDTQYF.

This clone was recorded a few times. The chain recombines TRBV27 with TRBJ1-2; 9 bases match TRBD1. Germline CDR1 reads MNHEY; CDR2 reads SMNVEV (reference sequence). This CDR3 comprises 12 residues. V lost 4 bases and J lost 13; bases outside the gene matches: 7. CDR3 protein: CASSWGLQGATF. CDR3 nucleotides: TGTGCCAGCAGTTGGGGACTACAGGGGGCCACCTTC.

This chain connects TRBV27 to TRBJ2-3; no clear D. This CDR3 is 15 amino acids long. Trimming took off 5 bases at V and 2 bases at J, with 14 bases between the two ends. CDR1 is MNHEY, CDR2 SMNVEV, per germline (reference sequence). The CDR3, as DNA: TGTGCCAGCAGTCCCCCTCGAGAAAACACAGATACGCAGTATTTT. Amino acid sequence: CASSPPRENTDTQYF.

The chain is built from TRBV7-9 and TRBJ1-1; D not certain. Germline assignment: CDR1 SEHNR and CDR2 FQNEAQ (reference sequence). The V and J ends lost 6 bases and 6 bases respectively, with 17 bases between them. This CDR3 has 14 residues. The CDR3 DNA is TGTGCCAGCAGAGCCGCGGGGAGGGAGGCTGAAGCTTTCTTT. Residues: CASRAAGREAEAFF.

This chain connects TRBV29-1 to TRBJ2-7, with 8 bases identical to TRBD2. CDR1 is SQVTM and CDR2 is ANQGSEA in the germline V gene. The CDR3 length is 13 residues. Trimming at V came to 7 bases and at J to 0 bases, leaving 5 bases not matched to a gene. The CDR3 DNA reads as TGCAGCGCCTTACTAGCGGACTCCTACGAGCAGTACTTC. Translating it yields CSALLADSYEQYF.

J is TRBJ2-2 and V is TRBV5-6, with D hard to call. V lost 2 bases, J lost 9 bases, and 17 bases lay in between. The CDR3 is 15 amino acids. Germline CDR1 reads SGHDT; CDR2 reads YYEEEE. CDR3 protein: CASSFQVLRARELFF. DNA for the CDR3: TGTGCCAGCAGCTTCCAGGTCCTTAGAGCCCGGGAGCTGTTTTTT.

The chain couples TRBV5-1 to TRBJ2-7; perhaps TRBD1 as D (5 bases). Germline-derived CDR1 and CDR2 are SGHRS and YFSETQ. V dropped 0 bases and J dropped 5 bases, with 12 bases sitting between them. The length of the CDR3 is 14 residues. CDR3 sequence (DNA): TGCGCCAGCAGCTTGGCCCAGGGTTCCCACGAGCAGTACTTC. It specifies CASSLAQGSHEQYF. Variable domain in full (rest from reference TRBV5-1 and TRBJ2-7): KAGVTQTPRYLIKTRGQQVTLSCSPISGHRSVSWYQQTPGQGLQFLFEYFSETQRNKGNFPGRFSGRQFSNSRSEMNVSTLELGDSALYLCASSLAQGSHEQYFGPGTRLTVT.

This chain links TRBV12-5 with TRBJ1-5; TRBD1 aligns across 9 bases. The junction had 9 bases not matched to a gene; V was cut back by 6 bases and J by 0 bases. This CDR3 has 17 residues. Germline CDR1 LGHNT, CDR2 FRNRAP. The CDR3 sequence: CASGGTGIRYSNQPQHF. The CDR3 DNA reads TGTGCTAGTGGCGGGACAGGGATACGTTATAGCAATCAGCCCCAGCATTTT.

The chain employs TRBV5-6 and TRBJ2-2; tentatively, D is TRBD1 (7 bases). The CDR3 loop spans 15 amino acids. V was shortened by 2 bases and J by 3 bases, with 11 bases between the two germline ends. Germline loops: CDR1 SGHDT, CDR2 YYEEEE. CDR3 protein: CASSFDREDTGELFF. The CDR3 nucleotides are TGTGCCAGCAGCTTCGACAGGGAGGACACCGGGGAGCTGTTTTTT. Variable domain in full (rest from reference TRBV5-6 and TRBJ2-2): DAGVTQSPTHLIKTRGQQVTLRCSPKSGHDTVSWYQQALGQGPQFIFQYYEEEERQRGNFPDRFSGHQFPNYSSELNVNALLLGDSALYLCASSFDREDTGELFFGEGSRLTVL.